This T cell receptor beta chain comes out of a study of blood T cell repertoires in COVID-19. For the study at large: Samples came from the United States, Italy and Spain, spanning acute and convalescent COVID-19.

Participants were aged about 18 to 90 years, lived in over 20 US areas, and enrolled virtually. Clones were read by immunoSEQ multiplex PCR, and TCRdb kept only the in-frame ones, dropping some. The profile shows about 290,000 clones, around 86% of them singletons. V shed 6 bases and J 1 base; nucleotides not matched to a gene: 2. This CDR3 is 14 amino acids long. Germline V gives CDR1 KGHSH, CDR2 LQKENI. The sample comprised PBMCs or T cells enriched from blood (not recorded which). This TCR was recovered from a woman aged 40 to 50 who had recovered from COVID-19. This chain uses TRBV18 with TRBJ2-3, with TRBD1 matching over 9 bases. CDR3: CASSRDRGTDTQYF. DNA of the CDR3: TGTGCCAGCTCCCGGGACAGGGGCACAGATACGCAGTATTTT.